These 27 T cell receptor beta chains share one sample of origin, sequenced in a study of glioma-infiltrating T cells. The iRepertoire nested amplicon-rescue multiplex PCR amplified TCR alpha and beta CDR3s from RNA. MiXCR was run by TCRdb on the multiplex PCR reads, yielding one entry per CDR3 protein. The sample contains 300,000 to 450,000 distinct CDR3 sequences, approximately 42% of which appear only once. The sequenced material came from glioma tissue, nonneoplastic brain tissue, or PBMCs (not recorded which). These receptor sequences come from a human donor with low-grade glioma or glioblastoma, undergoing nonglioma brain surgery, or in good health (not recorded which).

This clonotype has only a few counts. The chain has TRBV7-2 and TRBJ1-4; D is possibly TRBD1 (5 bases). CDR1 and CDR2 from the germline V gene are SGHTA and FQGNSA. The CDR3 is 13 amino acids. V gave up 5 bases and J gave up 3 bases, with 7 bases separating them. CDR3: CASSIGANEKLFF. The CDR3 coding sequence is TGTGCCAGCAGCATAGGGGCTAATGAAAAACTGTTTTTT.

This clonotype was seen once. The junction departs from germline at one end; a sequencing error may be responsible. The gene calls are TRBV11-2 and TRBJ1-5, with no clear D. CDR3 size: 13 residues. Germline V gene data show CDR1 as SGHAT and CDR2 as FQNNGV. The chain's CDR3 is CASSQGSNQLQHF. In DNA form, the CDR3 reads TGTGCCAGCAGTCAAGGGAGCAATCAGCTCCAGCATTTT.

The chain is built from TRBV20-1 and TRBJ2-3; a weak D match, TRBD2 (6 bases). The CDR3 consists of 15 residues. Germline loops: CDR1 DFQATT, CDR2 SNEGSKA (reference sequence). The V and J ends lost 3 bases and 2 bases respectively, with 15 bases between them. The CDR3 protein is CSARARRAVTDTQYF. The DNA for the CDR3 is TGCAGTGCTAGGGCCAGGAGGGCGGTCACAGATACGCAGTATTTT.

This clonotype has just a few counts. This may stem from a read error, because a much larger clone lies one nucleotide away. The chain uses TRBV25-1 and TRBJ2-3; 7 bases align to TRBD2. The CDR3 is made up of 16 amino acids. In germline, CDR1 is MGHDK, CDR2 SYGVNS. CDR3 residues: CASSGSTSARPDTQCF. The CDR3, as DNA: TGTGCCAGCAGTGGATCTACTAGCGCTCGTCCAGATACGCAGTGTTTT.

Turning to this clonotype: A much bigger clone sits one base away, suggesting this may be a read error. As the CDR3 is not closed by the conserved phenylalanine or tryptophan, this likely results from a read error. The chain combines TRBV4-1 with TRBJ2-3; the D gene could be TRBD1 or TRBD2 (5 bases each). CDR3 length: 13 amino acids. With 3 bases removed from V and 4 bases from J, the gap between germline ends came to 8 bases. Germline V gene sequence: CDR1 MGHRA, CDR2 YSYEKL. The CDR3 bases are TGCGCCAGCAGCCAGAGGGGTGCAGATACGCAGTATTCT. Translating gives CASSQRGADTQYS.

Only a few counts were recorded for this clonotype. The rearrangement uses TRBV7-2 and TRBJ2-5; TRBD1 aligns across 7 bases. The germline CDR1 and CDR2 sequences are SGHTA and FQGNSA. The CDR3 has 15 residues. After removal of 5 bases from V and 2 bases from J, the junction contained 8 bases not matched to a gene. The DNA for the CDR3 is TGTGCCAGCAGCAGGGGGCGAACCCAACAAGAGACCCAGTACTTC. Residues: CASSRGRTQQETQYF.

This clonotype was detected many times. The V and J genes are TRBV6-2 or TRBV6-3 and TRBJ1-2; D is perhaps TRBD1 (5 bases). The V end was cut by 6 bases, the J end by 8 bases, with 13 bases between. Germline CDR1 MNHEY, CDR2 SVGEGT. The CDR3 is made up of 12 amino acids. The CDR3: CASSVGHPGYTF. The CDR3 DNA is TGTGCCAGCAGCGTGGGGCATCCGGGCTACACCTTC.

The DNA of the CDR3 is TGCAGCGTTGAAAGGCTACCGGGACAGGGGAACACTGAAGCTTTCTTT. Translated: CSVERLPGQGNTEAFF. This chain connects TRBV29-1 to TRBJ1-1; 9 bases map to TRBD1. Germline values: CDR1 SQVTM, CDR2 ANQGSEA. The CDR3 loop spans 16 amino acids. V dropped 2 bases and J dropped 1; count of bases not matched to a gene: 8.

This clonotype came up a few times. This chain links TRBV5-1 with TRBJ1-3, with D perhaps matching TRBD1 (5 bases). The CDR3 is 16 amino acids. The V gene lost 0 bases and the J gene lost 4 bases, with 14 bases spanning the gap. Germline V gene lookup returns CDR1 SGHRS and CDR2 YFSETQ. Here the CDR3 DNA reads TGCGCCAGCAGCTTGGCCGCCATGCGGACAGGAAACACCATATATTTT. The encoded protein is CASSLAAMRTGNTIYF. The full variable domain, completed using reference TRBV5-1 and TRBJ1-3, is KAGVTQTPRYLIKTRGQQVTLSCSPISGHRSVSWYQQTPGQGLQFLFEYFSETQRNKGNFPGRFSGRQFSNSRSEMNVSTLELGDSALYLCASSLAAMRTGNTIYFGEGSWLTVV.

This clonotype was counted between two and nine times. The genes are TRBV27 and TRBJ2-7; a possible D gene is TRBD2 (6 bases). Germline V gene sequence: CDR1 MNHEY, CDR2 SMNVEV (reference sequence). Between the trimmed V and J ends, which lost 5 bases and 3 bases, there was a span of 20 bases. The CDR3 consists of 16 residues. CDR3 in DNA: TGTGCCAGCAGTCCCCCCCCATCTTTGGGAGGCTACGAGCAGTACTTC. Amino acids: CASSPPPSLGGYEQYF.

This clonotype was counted between two and nine times. This rearrangement joins TRBV7-2 to TRBJ1-6, with 9 bases aligning to TRBD1. The germline CDR1 and CDR2 sequences are SGHTA and FQGNSA. The CDR3 is made up of 19 amino acids. With 6 bases clipped from V and 7 bases from J, the junction kept 19 bases outside the gene matches. The CDR3 DNA is TGTGCCAGCAGGCCAGCGGGAACGGGACAGGGATGGGTGAATTCACCCCTCCACTTT. Amino acids: CASRPAGTGQGWVNSPLHF. The full variable domain, rest sourced from reference TRBV7-2 and TRBJ1-6, is GAGVSQSPSNKVTEKGKDVELRCDPISGHTALYWYRQSLGQGLEFLIYFQGNSAPDKSGLPSDRFSAERTGGSVSTLTIQRTQQEDSAVYLCASRPAGTGQGWVNSPLHFGNGTRLTVT.

Note on this clonotype: A read error is possible here, since a much larger clone lies one base away. The V and J genes are TRBV6-1 and TRBJ2-5; 7 bases are shared with TRBD1. CDR1 and CDR2 (germline): MNHNS, SASEGT. This CDR3 spans 13 amino acids. With V trimmed by 9 bases and J by 3 bases, 7 bases remained unmatched. DNA for the CDR3: TGTGCCAGACACAACCAGGGGGAAGAGACCCAGTACTTC. Encoded protein: CARHNQGEETQYF.

This clonotype was counted between two and nine times. The V gene is TRBV4-2, the J gene TRBJ2-5; 16 nucleotides agree with TRBD2. After removal of 5 bases from V and 5 bases from J, the junction contained 11 bases not matched to a gene. The germline CDR1 and CDR2 sequences are LGHNA and YNFKEQ. The CDR3 contains 18 residues. The CDR3 coding sequence is TGTGCCAGCAGCGGATCCGGGACTAGCGGGAGGGTTACCGAGACCCAGTACTTC. This encodes CASSGSGTSGRVTETQYF.

Points on this clonotype: A much more abundant neighbour one base away suggests this may be a read error. This sequence joins TRBV28 and TRBJ2-5; tentatively, D is TRBD2 (5 bases). The CDR3 runs to 18 residues. The germline CDR1 and CDR2 sequences are MDHEN and SYDVKM. The chain's CDR3 is CASSWRVTRGIHQETKYF. The DNA of the CDR3 is TGTGCCAGCAGCTGGCGGGTGACACGGGGAATACACCAAGAGACCAAGTACTTC.

The chain carries TRBV4-1 and TRBJ2-7; D uncertain. V lost 0 bases, J lost 0 bases, and 9 bases lay in between. The CDR3 contains 15 residues. CDR1 is MGHRA, CDR2 YSYEKL, per germline. The CDR3 nucleotides read TGCGCCAGCAGCCAAGAGCTACCCAGCTCCTACGAGCAGTACTTC. This encodes CASSQELPSSYEQYF.

The chain joins TRBV20-1 to TRBJ2-5; 12 bases align to TRBD2. The V gene end was trimmed by 4 bases and the J gene end by 4 bases; junction bases not matched to a gene: 10. Germline V CDR1 and CDR2: DFQATT, SNEGSKA (reference sequence). The CDR3 is made up of 16 amino acids. CDR3 nucleotides: TGCAGTGCTATGAGGCTAGCGGGAGGGGTCCGAGAGACCCAGTACTTC. It encodes CSAMRLAGGVRETQYF.

Comments on this clonotype: This may be a read error: a much more frequent sequence differs by one nucleotide. V and J are TRBV25-1 and TRBJ2-7, with D possibly called TRBD1 or TRBD2 (6 bases each). This CDR3 is 15 amino acids long. Germline assignment: CDR1 MGHDK and CDR2 SYGVNS. In nucleotides, the CDR3 is TGTTCCAGCAGTTTGGAGGGGGGCAGGTCCTACGAGCAGTACTTC. This codes for CSSSLEGGRSYEQYF.

As for this clonotype: Being one base from a much bigger clone, this may be a read error. The chain couples TRBV6-2 or TRBV6-3 to TRBJ2-2, with 10 bases identical to TRBD2. This CDR3 comprises 17 residues. The J segment lost 4 bases and the V segment lost 6 bases, leaving 11 bases of the junction unmatched. Germline V gives CDR1 MNHEY, CDR2 SVGEGT. CDR3 residues: CASRPGSSGSFTGELFF. CDR3 DNA: TGTGCCAGCAGACCCGGGTCTAGCGGGAGTTTCACCGGGGAGCTGTTTTTT.

There are many counts of this clonotype. This rearrangement joins TRBV6-1 to TRBJ2-7, with no clear D. Germline V gene data show CDR1 as MNHNS and CDR2 as SASEGT. The length of the CDR3 is 15 residues. V lost 3 bases to trimming and J lost 0 bases, with 12 bases between them. The CDR3 sequence: CASSDLTLSSYEQYF. The CDR3 DNA sequence: TGTGCCAGCAGTGACTTGACCCTAAGCTCCTACGAGCAGTACTTC.

This chain uses TRBV14 with TRBJ2-7, with no clear D. Trimming removed 4 bases at V and 2 bases at J, with 15 bases between. CDR1 and CDR2 (germline): SGHDN, FVKESK. The CDR3 has 15 residues. In DNA form, the CDR3 reads TGTGCCAGCAGCCTGGGGTTGAGTTCCGCCTACGAGCAGTACTTC. Translated, it gives CASSLGLSSAYEQYF.

This clonotype appeared a few times. This chain uses TRBV27 with TRBJ1-4; TRBD1 might be the D (6 bases). This CDR3 comprises 16 residues. V gave up 4 bases and J gave up 4 bases, with 16 bases separating them. CDR1 is MNHEY and CDR2 is SMNVEV in the germline V gene (reference sequence). The CDR3 loop reads CASSSYPGAFNEKLFF. The CDR3 DNA reads as TGTGCCAGCAGTTCGTACCCGGGGGCCTTTAATGAAAAACTGTTTTTT.

This clonotype was seen only a few times. This chain uses TRBV5-1 with TRBJ2-1; D remains unclear. The germline V gene encodes CDR1 SGHRS and CDR2 YFSETQ. V lost 4 bases to trimming and J lost 0 bases, with 11 bases between them. The CDR3 sequence is 15 residues long. The CDR3 DNA reads TGCGCCAGCAGCCCCGTGCGGAGCTCCTACAATGAGCAGTTCTTC. Protein sequence: CASSPVRSSYNEQFF.

The V gene is TRBV20-1, the J gene TRBJ2-7, with 10 bases that match TRBD2. The J segment lost 0 bases and the V segment lost 5 bases, leaving 10 bases of the junction unmatched. CDR3 size: 16 residues. Germline CDR1 is DFQATT and CDR2 is SNEGSKA (reference sequence). The CDR3 loop reads CSARSPTSGASYEQYF. The CDR3 DNA reads as TGCAGTGCTCGTTCACCTACTAGCGGGGCCTCCTACGAGCAGTACTTC.

Comment on this clonotype: A read error may explain this, as a much larger clone is one base away. The chain recombines TRBV27 with TRBJ2-1; 10 bases match TRBD1. With the DNA end fitting TRBJ2-7 better, the J assignment may be wrong. In germline, CDR1 is MNHEY, CDR2 SMNVEV (reference sequence). The CDR3 is made up of 15 amino acids. DNA for the CDR3: TGTGTCAGCAGTACCCGGACAGGGGGTCTTCGCGAGCAGTACTTC. Translation gives CVSSTRTGGLREQYF.

This clonotype was picked up many times. CDR3 nucleotides: TGTGCCAGCAGTTATGGGGGTGGCTACGAGCAGTACTTC. It translates to CASSYGGGYEQYF. The V call is TRBV27, the J call TRBJ2-7, with D perhaps TRBD1 or TRBD2 (5 bases each). Germline lookup yields CDR1 MNHEY and CDR2 SMNVEV (reference sequence). This CDR3 has 13 residues. Trimming left V 4 bases short and J 3 bases short, with 10 bases between.

The rearrangement links TRBV7-2 to TRBJ2-5; D may be TRBD1 (6 bases). Germline-derived CDR1 and CDR2 are SGHTA and FQGNSA. The CDR3 consists of 15 residues. Trimming took off 5 bases at V and 2 bases at J, with 15 bases between the two ends. The DNA of the CDR3 is TGTGCCAGCAGCGTCTCAACAGGACAGCAAGAGACCCAGTACTTC. Its translation: CASSVSTGQQETQYF. The full variable domain, with the rest looked up from reference TRBV7-2 and TRBJ2-5, is GAGVSQSPSNKVTEKGKDVELRCDPISGHTALYWYRQSLGQGLEFLIYFQGNSAPDKSGLPSDRFSAERTGGSVSTLTIQRTQQEDSAVYLCASSVSTGQQETQYFGPGTRLLVL.

The V call is TRBV19, the J call TRBJ1-2; the D is unclear. There are 14 residues in the CDR3. Germline assignment: CDR1 LNHDA and CDR2 SQIVND (reference sequence). Trimming cost V 6 bases and J 3 bases, with 14 bases left between them. Here the CDR3 reads CASRYKTEHYGYTF. CDR3 bases: TGTGCCAGTAGATATAAGACGGAACACTATGGCTACACCTTC.